The T cell receptor beta chain under discussion was sequenced for a study of blood T cell repertoires in COVID-19. Study details: Acute and convalescent COVID-19 samples came from the United States, Italy and Spain. T cells, B-cell-depleted T cells, or PBMCs supplied cDNA or gDNA.

How the authors handled the data: Reference gene primers were amplified, and this amplification served to estimate nucleated cell counts. Clones were read by immunoSEQ multiplex PCR, and TCRdb kept only the in-frame ones, dropping some. Clone size and V and J calls were adopted from that table, with D and trimming inferred from the DNA. The sample contains 100,000 to 150,000 clones, roughly 85% of which appear only once. Germline assignment: CDR1 SGDLS and CDR2 YYNGEE. This CDR3 region has 16 residues. The V gene lost 0 bases and the J gene lost 2 bases, with 12 bases spanning the gap. The origin of this receptor is an elderly man with active or convalescent COVID-19. The chain employs TRBV9 and TRBJ1-3; a weak D match, TRBD1 (6 bases). Sequenced sample: peripheral blood. The CDR3 DNA follows: TGTGCCAGCAGCGTAGCCCATCGACAGGCTGGAAACACCATATATTTT. Encoded protein: CASSVAHRQAGNTIYF.